Reported below is one T cell receptor beta chain. From germline, CDR1 is MNHEY and CDR2 SMNVEV (reference sequence). V was clipped by 1 base and J by 4 bases, with 7 bases between them. The CDR3 length is 13 residues. This sample is part of a study of blood T cell repertoires in COVID-19. Generated by immunoSEQ multiplex PCR, the TCRdb table keeps only in-frame clones and is missing some. This table holds about 400,000 clones, about 90% found once. The sequencing sample was made of PBMCs or T cells enriched from blood (not recorded which). This clonotype originated in a woman aged 25 to 39 who had recovered from COVID-19. V is TRBV27 and J is TRBJ2-5; D not resolved. CDR3: CASSLYKRETQYF. The CDR3 nucleotides are TGTGCCAGCAGTTTATATAAGCGAGAGACCCAGTACTTC.